These 26 T cell receptor beta chains were all obtained from the same sample, sequenced in a study of T cell clonotyping in hematopoietic cell transplantation. Data came from immunoSEQ multiplex PCR; TCRdb stores just in-frame clones and leaves some out. Of a few thousand clones in the sample, 90% to 95% were seen once. Sequencing was carried out using peripheral blood mononuclear cells. These receptors all come from a man aged 50-59 years in good health. Some clones in this sample may be carry-over from other donors' samples.

The chain links TRBV5-1 to TRBJ1-1, with a tentative D call TRBD1 (5 bases). This CDR3 has 14 residues. Trimming removed 1 base from V and 4 bases from J, with 11 bases in between. The germline gives CDR1 SGHRS, CDR2 YFSETQ. CDR3 bases: TGCGCCAGCAGCTTGTTGGGGGAAGGCACTGAAGCTTTCTTT. This translates into CASSLLGEGTEAFF.

This chain uses TRBV6-1 with TRBJ1-1, with no clear D. The CDR3 loop spans 12 amino acids. From germline, CDR1 is MNHNS and CDR2 SASEGT. The V gene lost 7 bases and the J gene lost 5 bases, with 11 bases spanning the gap. The CDR3 region is CASTERGTEAFF. The CDR3 DNA reads TGTGCCAGCACCGAACGAGGGACTGAAGCTTTCTTT.

V is TRBV5-4 and J is TRBJ2-3; D gene uncertain. Trimming pared 4 bases from V and 3 bases from J, leaving 18 bases between. The V gene's germline CDR1 is SGHNT and CDR2 YYREEE (reference sequence). CDR3 length equals 16 residues. The CDR3 sequence is CASSPRLGSTTDTQYF. CDR3 sequence (DNA): TGTGCCAGCAGCCCTAGACTGGGAAGCACAACAGATACGCAGTATTTT.

This clone appeared once. The chain combines TRBV12-2 with TRBJ1-2. TRBV12-2 has pseudogene status. CDR3 length: 12 residues. CDR3 protein: CASRLGGDGYTF. CDR3 in DNA: TGTGCAAGTCGCCTTGGCGGGGATGGCTACACCTTC.

The chain couples TRBV7-6 to TRBJ2-3; 10 positions match TRBD2. The CDR3 length is 15 residues. The germline V gene has CDR1 SGHVS and CDR2 FNYEAQ. The junction had 3 bases not matched to a gene; V was cut back by 5 bases and J by 1 base. The CDR3 bases are TGTGCCAGCAGCCGACTAGCGGGCCGCACAGATACGCAGTATTTT. Protein: CASSRLAGRTDTQYF.

The genes are TRBV5-5 and TRBJ2-7; maybe TRBD2 (6 bases). The CDR3 runs 13 residues. The ends were cut back, 4 bases at V and 6 bases at J, with 14 bases in the middle. Per germline, CDR1 SGHKS and CDR2 YYEKEE (reference sequence). CDR3 amino acids: CASSRGGEVEQYF. The CDR3 nucleotides read TGTGCCAGCAGCCGAGGCGGGGAGGTCGAGCAGTACTTC.

The chain is built from TRBV6-5 and TRBJ1-1; D call uncertain. CDR1 and CDR2 (germline): MNHEY, SVGAGI. V shed 6 bases and J shed 1 base, with 9 bases lying between them. The CDR3 is 13 residues long. CDR3 DNA: TGTGCCAGCAGCAACCCTAGGAACACTGAAGCTTTCTTT. Protein sequence: CASSNPRNTEAFF.

The V and J genes are TRBV6-1 and TRBJ1-2; D call uncertain. V was pared by 4 bases and J by 5 bases, with 17 bases between. Germline CDR1 reads MNHNS; CDR2 reads SASEGT. This CDR3 region has 15 residues. The CDR3 reads CASSVSVDGYYGYTF. DNA of the CDR3: TGTGCCAGCAGTGTTTCGGTGGACGGATATTATGGCTACACCTTC.

The J gene is TRBJ1-2, the V gene TRBV5-1, with D unresolved. Per the germline V gene, CDR1 is SGHRS and CDR2 is YFSETQ. CDR3 length: 13 amino acids. Trimming stripped 1 base from V and 2 bases from J, with 6 bases between. For the CDR3, the DNA is TGCGCCAGCAGCTTGTTGGAGAACTATGGCTACACCTTC. Protein product: CASSLLENYGYTF.

The chain links TRBV7-6 to TRBJ1-2; possible D gene TRBD1, 5 bases. Trimming stripped 4 bases from V and 6 bases from J, with 12 bases between. The length of the CDR3 is 13 residues. Germline V CDR1 and CDR2: SGHVS, FNYEAQ. The chain's CDR3 is CASSWTEGNGYTF. DNA for the CDR3: TGTGCCAGCAGCTGGACGGAGGGGAATGGCTACACCTTC.

This chain joins TRBV4-1 and TRBJ2-7; weak D call: TRBD1 (6 bases). The CDR3 covers 14 residues. Germline lookup yields CDR1 MGHRA and CDR2 YSYEKL. Trimming removed 3 bases from V and 4 bases from J, with 13 bases in between. CDR3: CASSQTTGSYEQYF. In DNA, the CDR3 is TGCGCCAGCAGCCAGACGACAGGTTCATACGAGCAGTACTTC.

The chain combines TRBV28 with TRBJ1-2; D uncertain. Germline CDR1 MDHEN, CDR2 SYDVKM. Trimming removed 3 bases from V and 3 bases from J, with 11 bases in between. The CDR3 runs to 14 residues. The CDR3 spells CASSFGRRDYGYTF. CDR3 in DNA: TGTGCCAGCAGTTTCGGGCGGCGGGACTATGGCTACACCTTC.

V is TRBV7-2 and J is TRBJ1-5; the D is unclear. Looked up from germline, CDR1 is SGHTA and CDR2 is FQGNSA. V lost 1 base to trimming and J lost 0 bases, with 10 bases between them. The CDR3 extends over 16 amino acids. CDR3: CASSLGGGYSNQPQHF. CDR3 DNA sequence: TGTGCCAGCAGCTTAGGTGGCGGGTATAGCAATCAGCCCCAGCATTTT.

The rearrangement links TRBV2 to TRBJ1-2, with a weak D call TRBD1 (5 bases). Germline CDR1 and CDR2: SNHLY and FYNNEI. Trimming pared 6 bases from V and 10 bases from J, leaving 15 bases between. This CDR3 has 12 amino acids. The CDR3: CASRGLTEFYTF. DNA for the CDR3: TGTGCCAGCAGGGGATTGACAGAATTCTACACCTTC. The complete variable domain, with remaining parts taken from reference TRBV2 and TRBJ1-2, reads EPEVTQTPSHQVTQMGQEVILRCVPISNHLYFYWYRQILGQKVEFLVSFYNNEISEKSEIFDDQFSVERPDGSNFTLKIRSTKLEDSAMYFCASRGLTEFYTFGSGTRLTVV.

The chain links TRBV5-1 to TRBJ2-3; D tentatively reads TRBD1 or TRBD2 (6 bases each). The germline CDR1 and CDR2 sequences are SGHRS and YFSETQ. The CDR3 has 19 residues. V was cut by 0 bases and J by 5 bases, with 25 bases left in between. CDR3 DNA sequence: TGCGCCAGCAGCTTGGAATCATCGATGTGGGGGGCCTCGGGAGATACGCAGTATTTT. Translation: CASSLESSMWGASGDTQYF.

The chain recombines TRBV19 with TRBJ1-5; tentative D call: TRBD1 (5 bases). With 4 bases removed from V and 1 base from J, the gap between germline ends came to 11 bases. This CDR3 comprises 15 residues. CDR1 and CDR2 from the germline V gene are LNHDA and SQIVND (reference sequence). Here the CDR3 reads CASSTWGGSNQPQHF. The DNA of the CDR3 is TGTGCCAGTAGTACCTGGGGGGGAAGCAATCAGCCCCAGCATTTT.

J is TRBJ2-7 and V is TRBV21-1; the table calls TRBD2, which could not be checked here. TRBV21-1 represents a pseudogene. The CDR3 is 15 residues long. CDR3 nucleotide sequence: TGTGCCAGCAGCGTCCTAGCGGGGCGGTCCTACGAGCAGTACTTC. Amino acids: CASSVLAGRSYEQYF.

The chain is built from TRBV5-4 and TRBJ1-6; D remains ambiguous. CDR1 SGHNT and CDR2 YYREEE come from the germline V gene (reference sequence). There are 16 residues in the CDR3. Trimming cost V 2 bases and J 0 bases, with 9 bases left between them. CDR3 sequence: CASSLDLSSYNSPLHF. In DNA, the CDR3 is TGTGCCAGCAGCTTAGACCTGAGCTCCTATAATTCACCCCTCCACTTT.

The rearrangement uses TRBV7-9 and TRBJ1-4; D uncertain. Germline CDR1 SEHNR, CDR2 FQNEAQ (reference sequence). The CDR3 extends over 14 amino acids. V was cut by 3 bases and J by 4 bases, with 9 bases left in between. Here the CDR3 DNA reads TGTGCCAGCAGCTTGCGGGAGGTTAATGAAAAACTGTTTTTT. Its translation is CASSLREVNEKLFF.

The chain recombines TRBV7-2 with TRBJ2-3, with D perhaps TRBD2 (5 bases). The germline V gene encodes CDR1 SGHTA and CDR2 FQGNSA. The CDR3 sequence is 13 residues long. V was pared by 0 bases and J by 8 bases, with 9 bases between. CDR3 DNA sequence: TGTGCCAGCAGCTTAGCGCTTGGAGGTACGCAGTATTTT. Protein: CASSLALGGTQYF.

The chain combines TRBV7-3 with TRBJ2-7, with a possible D match to TRBD2 (6 bases). This CDR3 region has 14 residues. V was clipped by 2 bases and J by 5 bases, with 13 bases between them. CDR1 and CDR2 (germline): SGHTA, FQGTGA. The CDR3 DNA follows: TGTGCCAGCAGCTTAGGGACTGCTAACCACGAGCAGTACTTC. Translating gives CASSLGTANHEQYF.

This chain joins TRBV11-2 and TRBJ2-6, with D unresolved. Deletions cut 6 bases from V and 4 bases from J, with 10 bases between. The CDR3 has 14 residues. Germline V gene sequence: CDR1 SGHAT, CDR2 FQNNGV. The CDR3 loop reads CASRTLGGANVLTF. CDR3 nucleotides: TGTGCCAGCAGGACCCTGGGCGGGGCCAACGTCCTGACTTTC.

The V call is TRBV4-1, the J call TRBJ1-1; 7 nucleotides line up with TRBD1. V lost 2 bases and J lost 3; bases outside the gene matches: 6. This CDR3 has 15 amino acids. CDR1 and CDR2 (germline): MGHRA, YSYEKL. The CDR3 sequence: CASSQPAGGYTEAFF. The CDR3 region has the DNA TGCGCCAGCAGCCAACCCGCAGGGGGGTACACTGAAGCTTTCTTT.

Regarding this clone: Other DNA sequences of this sample code for an identical CDR3. This sequence joins TRBV7-2 and TRBJ2-5; 8 nucleotides match TRBD1. Germline V CDR1 and CDR2: SGHTA, FQGNSA. V lost 3 bases and J lost 5; bases outside the gene matches: 2. The CDR3 totals 13 residues. In DNA, the CDR3 is TGTGCCAGCAGCTTCACAGGGGGGGAGACCCAGTACTTC. Its translation: CASSFTGGETQYF.

The J gene is TRBJ2-1, the V gene TRBV13, with TRBD2 identical over 8 bases. CDR1 and CDR2 (germline): PRHDT, FYEKMQ (reference sequence). CDR3 length: 15 amino acids. The junction had 15 bases not matched to a gene; V was cut back by 5 bases and J by 12 bases. CDR3 protein: CASSDLAGMLGRQFF. CDR3 bases: TGTGCCAGCAGCGACCTAGCGGGTATGCTCGGTCGGCAGTTCTTC. Full variable domain (outside the CDR3, taken from reference TRBV13 and TRBJ2-1): AAGVIQSPRHLIKEKRETATLKCYPIPRHDTVYWYQQGPGQDPQFLISFYEKMQSDKGSIPDRFSAQQFSDYHSELNMSSLELGDSALYFCASSDLAGMLGRQFFGPGTRLTVL.

This clone was found once. The rearrangement joins TRBV4-1 to TRBJ1-5; maybe TRBD1 (5 bases). Germline values: CDR1 MGHRA, CDR2 YSYEKL. Trimming left V 4 bases short and J 6 bases short, with 16 bases between. The CDR3 totals 15 residues. This CDR3 is CASSRERGEGQPQHF. CDR3 sequence (DNA): TGCGCCAGCAGCCGGGAGAGGGGAGAGGGTCAGCCCCAGCATTTT.